This TCR beta chain was retrieved from a study of T-cell reconstitution after alpha-beta-depleted transplantation in children. Study conclusions and caveats: Two months or so post-transplant, alpha-beta T cells reportedly derived from several hundred expanded graft clones. Newly produced T cells mostly accounted for T-cell counts and diversity one year post-transplant.

As for this clonotype: Its antigen remains unknown.

TCRbeta library construction was performed incorporating unique molecular identifiers. TCRdb re-analysed the PCR reads in MiXCR, keeping a single row per CDR3 protein. This table holds under 400,000 distinct CDR3 sequences, approximately 23% found once. The TCR originated in a male patient between 10 and 17 years old who had a stem cell transplant for acute lymphoblastic leukemia, so the T cells may come from the graft donor. The input for sequencing was PBMCs, mostly from graft donor cells, taken 180 days after TCRalphabeta/CD19-depleted stem cell transplant.

In DNA, the CDR3 is TGTGCCAGCAGTGAATGGTGGACAGGCGCCTCACCCCTCCACTTT. Protein: CASSEWWTGASPLHF. This sequence joins TRBV25-1 and TRBJ1-6, with TRBD1 matching 7 bases. The CDR3 contains 15 residues. Germline loops: CDR1 MGHDK, CDR2 SYGVNS. V shed 1 base, J shed 10 bases, and the junction held 7 bases outside the gene matches.